These 11 T cell receptor beta chains came from one sample sequenced in a study of response to subunit inactivated influenza vaccine. TCRdb reprocessed the RT-PCR reads with MiXCR, giving one entry per CDR3 protein. The sample yields some 500,000 distinct CDR3 sequences, roughly 13% seen once. Sample: PBMCs from blood, taken about 40 days after vaccination. Receptors were obtained from a man aged 50-59 years who received an inactivated influenza vaccine.

This clonotype was seen at least ten times. The chain recombines TRBV7-8 with TRBJ2-3; D not certain. CDR1 is SGHVS and CDR2 is FQNEAQ in the germline V gene. The CDR3 covers 12 residues. Trimming pared 5 bases from V and 2 bases from J, leaving 5 bases between. The CDR3 protein is CASSAATDTQYF. The CDR3 DNA follows: TGTGCCAGCAGCGCCGCCACAGATACGCAGTATTTT.

The table lists this clonotype with a few counts. The CDR3 coding sequence is TGCAGCGTTGAAGGGGTCGACTTCGAAGGCACAGATACGCAGTATTTT. It codes for CSVEGVDFEGTDTQYF. This chain joins TRBV29-1 and TRBJ2-3; no firm D call. Between the trimmed V and J ends, which lost 1 base and 1 base, there was a span of 15 bases. CDR1 is SQVTM and CDR2 is ANQGSEA in the germline V gene. This CDR3 spans 16 amino acids.

This clonotype was counted many times. The chain combines TRBV7-6 with TRBJ2-7, with D perhaps TRBD1 (5 bases). This CDR3 has 14 amino acids. V was trimmed by 3 bases and J by 1 base, leaving 10 bases between them. The germline gives CDR1 SGHVS, CDR2 FNYEAQ. CDR3 sequence reads: CASSFTDTSYEQYF. The CDR3 DNA sequence: TGTGCCAGCAGCTTTACGGACACTTCCTACGAGCAGTACTTC.

CDR3 residues: CSAKTGPGSQPQHF. The DNA for the CDR3 is TGCAGTGCCAAGACAGGGCCCGGGAGTCAGCCCCAGCATTTT. This rearrangement joins TRBV20-1 to TRBJ1-5, with TRBD1 identical over 7 bases. CDR3 length: 14 residues. Germline CDR1 reads DFQATT; CDR2 reads SNEGSKA (reference sequence). V shed 6 bases and J 6 bases; nucleotides not matched to a gene: 11.

This clonotype was seen a few times. The V call is TRBV5-6, the J call TRBJ2-7, with a tentative D call TRBD2 (6 bases). Trimming left V 4 bases short and J 3 bases short, with 14 bases between. CDR1 is SGHDT, CDR2 YYEEEE, per germline. There are 14 residues in the CDR3. CDR3: CASSGGLLVYEQYF. CDR3 in DNA: TGTGCCAGCAGCGGGGGACTTTTAGTCTACGAGCAGTACTTC.

The table lists this clonotype with a few counts. The chain uses TRBV20-1 and TRBJ1-2, with 9 bases lining up with TRBD1. CDR1 and CDR2 (germline): DFQATT, SNEGSKA (reference sequence). CDR3 length equals 14 residues. With V trimmed by 6 bases and J by 8 bases, 13 bases remained unmatched. CDR3 sequence (DNA): TGCAGTGCGACCAGAACAGGGGGCGGCCTCGGCTACACCTTC. Protein: CSATRTGGGLGYTF.

This clonotype has only a few counts. The chain recombines TRBV12-3 or TRBV12-4 with TRBJ1-5, with D possibly being TRBD1 (5 bases). V lost 8 bases, J lost 7 bases, and 15 bases lay in between. There are 13 residues in the CDR3. This CDR3 is CASGVGGYQPQHF. CDR3 DNA sequence: TGTGCCAGCGGGGTGGGGGGATACCAGCCCCAGCATTTT.

The CDR3 region is CASGRTGGEQYF. For the CDR3, the DNA is TGTGCCAGCGGTCGGACAGGGGGCGAGCAGTACTTC. This rearrangement joins TRBV11-2 to TRBJ2-7, with 10 nucleotides matching TRBD1. In germline, CDR1 is SGHAT, CDR2 FQNNGV. J was trimmed by 6 bases and V by 8 bases; bases with no gene match: 4. This CDR3 has 12 amino acids.

The chain combines TRBV9 with TRBJ2-2, with 8 bases that match TRBD1. This CDR3 spans 17 amino acids. Germline V lookup: CDR1 SGDLS, CDR2 YYNGEE. Trimming took 1 base from V and 6 from J; bases not matched to a gene: 11. The DNA of the CDR3 is TGTGCCAGCAGCGTATCTTCTTCAGGGGGCAAGGCCGGGGAGCTGTTTTTT. Encoded protein: CASSVSSSGGKAGELFF.

The genes are TRBV19 and TRBJ2-5, with 10 bases that match TRBD1. Trimming took 7 bases from V and 5 from J; bases not matched to a gene: 7. Germline V gene data show CDR1 as LNHDA and CDR2 as SQIVND (reference sequence). The CDR3 consists of 14 residues. CDR3 loop: CASTPDRGQETQYF. The CDR3 nucleotides are TGTGCCAGTACCCCCGACAGGGGGCAGGAGACCCAGTACTTC.

This clonotype was seen more than once but under ten times. The rearrangement uses TRBV10-3 and TRBJ2-1, with 9 nucleotides matching TRBD2. The CDR3 totals 14 residues. Germline CDR1 and CDR2: ENHRY and SYGVKD. V was clipped by 2 bases and J by 8 bases; unmatched bases: 4. This CDR3 reads CAISELSGSHEQFF. As DNA, the CDR3 is TGTGCCATCAGTGAGCTTAGCGGGAGTCATGAGCAGTTCTTC.